The 10 T cell receptor beta chains below were found in one sample sequenced in a study of cytomegalovirus exposure and HLA in healthy donors. Generated by immunoSEQ multiplex PCR, the TCRdb table keeps only in-frame clones and is missing some. The sample has 150,000 to 160,000 clones, 70% to 90% seen once; the top ten hold about 2.2%. Material for sequencing was PBMCs. Source of these receptors: a human donor in good health.

The V and J genes are TRBV19 and TRBJ2-1, with TRBD1 identical over 10 bases. Trimming took 0 bases from V and 7 from J; bases not matched to a gene: 18. This CDR3 region has 20 residues. CDR1 LNHDA and CDR2 SQIVND come from the germline V gene (reference sequence). The CDR3 spells CASSIDYRQGAERYGNEQFF. The DNA of the CDR3 is TGTGCCAGTAGTATAGATTACCGACAGGGGGCGGAAAGGTATGGGAATGAGCAGTTCTTC.

The gene calls are TRBV15 and TRBJ2-3, with D possibly being TRBD2 (7 bases). Germline V gene sequence: CDR1 LNHNV, CDR2 YYDKDF (reference sequence). The ends were cut back, 1 base at V and 4 bases at J, with 9 bases in the middle. This CDR3 is built from 14 residues. The CDR3 region is CATSRGEGADTQYF. Here the CDR3 DNA reads TGTGCCACCAGCAGAGGGGAGGGGGCAGATACGCAGTATTTT.

The chain uses TRBV19 and TRBJ2-6; a possible D gene is TRBD1 (6 bases). The CDR3 is made up of 15 amino acids. The V end lost 8 bases, the J end lost 2 bases, and 13 bases lay between the germline ends. Germline V CDR1 and CDR2: LNHDA, SQIVND (reference sequence). CDR3 nucleotide sequence: TGTGCCAGTCTCCATAACAGGGCTGGGGCCAACGTCCTGACTTTC. This codes for CASLHNRAGANVLTF.

The chain has TRBV2 and TRBJ1-2; unclear D gene. The V gene's germline CDR1 is SNHLY and CDR2 FYNNEI. CDR3 size: 13 residues. V shed 7 bases and J shed 4 bases, with 13 bases lying between them. CDR3 sequence reads: CASTTSNVYGYTF. The CDR3 DNA is TGTGCCAGCACCACATCGAACGTCTATGGCTACACCTTC.

The chain has TRBV6-4 and TRBJ2-1; D possibly corresponds to TRBD2 (6 bases). The CDR3 length is 15 residues. Germline CDR1 MRHNA, CDR2 SNTAGT. The V gene lost 4 bases and the J gene lost 0 bases, with 10 bases spanning the gap. CDR3 sequence reads: CASSGDSGSYNEQFF. The CDR3 nucleotides are TGTGCCAGCAGTGGGGATAGCGGCTCCTACAATGAGCAGTTCTTC.

The rearrangement links TRBV27 to TRBJ2-1; 14 nucleotides line up with TRBD2. The V gene's germline CDR1 is MNHEY and CDR2 SMNVEV (reference sequence). Unmatched junction bases numbered 6, after V lost 2 bases and J lost 9 bases. This CDR3 region has 16 residues. The DNA of the CDR3 is TGTGCCAGCAGTTTAACGACTAGCGGGAGGGCCCCTGAGCAGTTCTTC. Protein sequence: CASSLTTSGRAPEQFF.

This chain uses TRBV7-2 with TRBJ2-5; no firm D call. Germline V gene lookup returns CDR1 SGHTA and CDR2 FQGNSA. The V and J ends lost 2 bases and 5 bases respectively, with 6 bases between them. CDR3 length: 12 residues. DNA of the CDR3: TGTGCCAGCAGCTTAACAGTGGAGACCCAGTACTTC. Encoded protein: CASSLTVETQYF.

The rearrangement joins TRBV10-1 to TRBJ2-1; 8 bases are shared with TRBD1. The V segment lost 6 bases and the J segment 4 bases; nucleotides outside the gene matches: 5. The V gene's germline CDR1 is WNHNN and CDR2 SYGVQD (reference sequence). The CDR3 consists of 14 residues. The CDR3 region has the DNA TGCGCCAGCAGCCCAGGGGGCTCTTACAATGAGCAGTTCTTC. This gives the protein CASSPGGSYNEQFF.

This clone was seen only a few times. The chain is built from TRBV9 and TRBJ2-5, with D hard to call. Germline-derived CDR1 and CDR2 are SGDLS and YYNGEE. This CDR3 is 15 amino acids long. Trimming shortened V by 2 bases and J by 3 bases, and 14 bases separated the two germline ends. In nucleotides, the CDR3 is TGTGCCAGCAGCGTGGAGCTTCGGCCAGAAGAGACCCAGTACTTC. It is translated as CASSVELRPEETQYF.

The J gene is TRBJ2-1, the V gene TRBV11-2; 7 nucleotides agree with TRBD2. CDR3 size: 15 residues. CDR1 SGHAT and CDR2 FQNNGV come from the germline V gene. After removal of 4 bases from V and 2 bases from J, the junction contained 5 bases not matched to a gene. CDR3 residues: CASSSSSGTYNEQFF. CDR3 bases: TGTGCCAGCAGCTCGTCCAGCGGGACCTACAATGAGCAGTTCTTC.